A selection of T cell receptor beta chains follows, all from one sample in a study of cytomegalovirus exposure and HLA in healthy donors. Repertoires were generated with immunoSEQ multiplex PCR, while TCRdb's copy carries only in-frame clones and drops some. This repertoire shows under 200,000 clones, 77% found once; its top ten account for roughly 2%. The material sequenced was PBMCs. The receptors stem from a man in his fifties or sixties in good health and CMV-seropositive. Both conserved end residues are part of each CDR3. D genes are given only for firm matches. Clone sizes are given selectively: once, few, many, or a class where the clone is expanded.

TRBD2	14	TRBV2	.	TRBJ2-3	CANQGTSGGDTQYF	TGTGCCAATCAAGGGACTAGCGGGGGTGATACGCAGTATTTT
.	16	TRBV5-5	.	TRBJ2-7	CASSLVRQVGSYEQYF	TGTGCCAGCAGCTTGGTTCGGCAGGTAGGCTCCTACGAGCAGTACTTC
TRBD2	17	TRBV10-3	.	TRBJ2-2	CAISDPVPAGVTGELFF	TGTGCCATCAGTGATCCCGTTCCAGCGGGGGTCACCGGGGAGCTGTTTTTT
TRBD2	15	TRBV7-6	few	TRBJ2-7	CASSHRTSGGTEQYF	TGTGCCAGCAGCCACCGGACTAGCGGGGGGACCGAGCAGTACTTC
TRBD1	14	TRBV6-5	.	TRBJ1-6	CASRSGQRYSPLHF	TGTGCCAGCAGATCGGGACAGAGGTATTCACCCCTCCACTTT
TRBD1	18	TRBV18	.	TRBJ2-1	CASSRTGGLYPIDNEQFF	TGTGCCAGCTCGCGGACAGGGGGGCTATATCCGATCGATAATGAGCAGTTCTTC
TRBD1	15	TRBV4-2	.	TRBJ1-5	CASSPQGAGNQPQHF	TGTGCCAGCAGCCCACAGGGGGCAGGCAATCAGCCCCAGCATTTT
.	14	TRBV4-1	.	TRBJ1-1	CASSQDNLNTEAFF	TGCGCCAGCAGCCAAGATAACTTGAACACTGAAGCTTTCTTT
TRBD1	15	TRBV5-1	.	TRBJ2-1	CASSLGGGTNSEQFF	TGCGCCAGCAGCTTGGGAGGGGGCACCAACAGTGAGCAGTTCTTC
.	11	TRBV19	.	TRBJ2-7	CASSIGHEQYF	TGTGCCAGTAGTATAGGACACGAGCAGTACTTC
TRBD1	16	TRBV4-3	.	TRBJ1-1	CASSPTLQGLGTEAFF	TGCGCCAGCAGCCCTACACTACAGGGGCTTGGCACTGAAGCTTTCTTT
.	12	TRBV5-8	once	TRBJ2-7	CASSLVNYEQYF	TGTGCCAGCAGCCTCGTTAACTACGAGCAGTACTTC
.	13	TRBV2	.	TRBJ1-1	CASTQGFWTEAFF	TGTGCCAGCACCCAGGGTTTTTGGACTGAAGCTTTCTTT
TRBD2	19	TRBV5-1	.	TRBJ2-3	CASSSGLAGRLSSTDTQYF	TGCGCCAGCAGCTCGGGACTAGCGGGGCGACTATCTAGCACAGATACGCAGTATTTT
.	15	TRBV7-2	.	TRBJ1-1	CASSPTAGSGTEAFF	TGTGCCAGCAGCCCTACAGCGGGGTCGGGCACTGAAGCTTTCTTT
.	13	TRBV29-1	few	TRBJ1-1	CSVRTHMNTEAFF	TGCAGCGTTCGGACACACATGAACACTGAAGCTTTCTTT
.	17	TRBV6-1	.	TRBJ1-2	CASSELGIGVAENGYTF	TGTGCCAGCAGTGAGCTCGGGATTGGTGTGGCGGAGAATGGCTACACCTTC
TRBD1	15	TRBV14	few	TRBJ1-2	CASSPTTGRGYGYTF	TGTGCCAGCAGCCCCACGACAGGGCGAGGCTATGGCTACACCTTC
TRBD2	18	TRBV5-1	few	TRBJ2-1	CASSLRTSGGFSYNEQFF	TGCGCCAGCAGCTTGAGGACTAGCGGGGGGTTCTCCTACAATGAGCAGTTCTTC
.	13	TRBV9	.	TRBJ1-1	CASSVVSNTEAFF	TGTGCCAGCAGCGTAGTCTCGAACACTGAAGCTTTCTTT
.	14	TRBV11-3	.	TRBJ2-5	CASSERGGEETQYF	TGTGCCAGCAGCGAAAGGGGGGGCGAAGAGACCCAGTACTTC
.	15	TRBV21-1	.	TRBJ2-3	CASSSRYRDISTQYF	TGTGCCAGCAGCTCCCGATACAGGGATATTTCAACGCAGTATTTT
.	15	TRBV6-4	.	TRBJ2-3	CASSDSPGSTDTQYF	TGTGCCAGCAGTGACTCTCCAGGGAGCACAGATACGCAGTATTTT
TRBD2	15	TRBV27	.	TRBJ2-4	CASGSQQGRRGAQYF	TGTGCCAGCGGTTCCCAGCAGGGGCGGCGGGGGGCTCAGTACTTC
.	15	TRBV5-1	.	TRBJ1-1	CASSIRTGVYTEAFF	TGCGCCAGCAGCATCCGGACGGGGGTGTACACTGAAGCTTTCTTT
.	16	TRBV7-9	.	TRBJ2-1	CASSLLPGRDFNEQFF	TGTGCCAGCAGCCTTCTCCCAGGCCGGGATTTCAATGAGCAGTTCTTC
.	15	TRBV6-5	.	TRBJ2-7	CASQGAGQLSYEQYF	TGTGCCAGCCAAGGGGCGGGACAGCTCTCCTACGAGCAGTACTTC
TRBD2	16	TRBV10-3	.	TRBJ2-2	CAISESLAGVTGELFF	TGTGCCATCAGTGAAAGTCTAGCGGGGGTCACCGGGGAGCTGTTTTTT
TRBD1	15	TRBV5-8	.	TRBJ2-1	CASSSGQGAFNEQFF	TGTGCCAGCAGCTCAGGACAGGGTGCCTTCAATGAGCAGTTCTTC
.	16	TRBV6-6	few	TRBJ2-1	CASRVLLASSYNEQFF	TGTGCCAGCCGTGTATTGTTGGCTAGCTCCTACAATGAGCAGTTCTTC
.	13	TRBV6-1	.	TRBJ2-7	CASRSQGSYEQYF	TGTGCCAGCAGATCTCAGGGGAGCTACGAGCAGTACTTC
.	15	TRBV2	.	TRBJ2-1	CASSESGGSENEQFF	TGTGCCAGCAGTGAGTCGGGGGGCTCGGAGAATGAGCAGTTCTTC
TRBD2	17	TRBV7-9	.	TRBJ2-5	CASSSLAGATSRETQYF	TGTGCCAGCAGCTCCCTAGCGGGGGCCACATCACGAGAGACCCAGTACTTC
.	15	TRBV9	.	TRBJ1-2	CASSVVSGGPYGYTF	TGTGCCAGCAGCGTAGTCTCGGGGGGCCCATATGGCTACACCTTC
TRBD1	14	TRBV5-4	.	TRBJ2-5	CASSGGTGGETQYF	TGTGCCAGCAGCGGGGGGACAGGAGGAGAGACCCAGTACTTC
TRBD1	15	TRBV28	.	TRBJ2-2	CASSSGQGGTGELFF	TGTGCCAGCAGTTCCGGACAGGGAGGCACCGGGGAGCTGTTTTTT
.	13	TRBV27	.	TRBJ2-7	CASSLSTGFEQYF	TGTGCCAGCAGTTTATCGACAGGATTTGAGCAGTACTTC
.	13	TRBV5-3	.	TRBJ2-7	CARSLETRYEQYF	TGTGCCAGAAGCTTGGAAACACGTTACGAGCAGTACTTC
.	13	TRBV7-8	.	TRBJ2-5	CASSLGLRETQYF	TGTGCCAGCAGCTTAGGCCTGAGGGAGACCCAGTACTTC
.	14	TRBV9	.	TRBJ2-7	CAIQQAWTNYEQYF	TGTGCGATCCAGCAGGCCTGGACAAACTACGAGCAGTACTTC
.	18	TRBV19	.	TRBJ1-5	CASRGWGQRGSSNQPQHF	TGTGCCAGTAGGGGATGGGGACAACGCGGTTCTAGCAATCAGCCCCAGCATTTT
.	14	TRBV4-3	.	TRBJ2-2	CASSQRGWVGELFF	TGCGCCAGCAGCCAAAGGGGGTGGGTCGGGGAGCTGTTTTTT
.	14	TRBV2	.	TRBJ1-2	CASSVDTYWSGYTF	TGTGCCAGCAGTGTGGACACCTACTGGAGTGGCTACACCTTC
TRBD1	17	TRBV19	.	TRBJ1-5	CASSRRGQGSGNQPQHF	TGTGCCAGTAGTAGACGGGGACAGGGAAGTGGCAATCAGCCCCAGCATTTT
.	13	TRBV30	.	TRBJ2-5	CAWSVRGAKTQYF	TGTGCCTGGAGTGTACGGGGTGCTAAGACCCAGTACTTC
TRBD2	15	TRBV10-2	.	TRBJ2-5	CASSDTSGLQETQYF	TGCGCCAGCAGTGACACTAGCGGCCTTCAAGAGACCCAGTACTTC